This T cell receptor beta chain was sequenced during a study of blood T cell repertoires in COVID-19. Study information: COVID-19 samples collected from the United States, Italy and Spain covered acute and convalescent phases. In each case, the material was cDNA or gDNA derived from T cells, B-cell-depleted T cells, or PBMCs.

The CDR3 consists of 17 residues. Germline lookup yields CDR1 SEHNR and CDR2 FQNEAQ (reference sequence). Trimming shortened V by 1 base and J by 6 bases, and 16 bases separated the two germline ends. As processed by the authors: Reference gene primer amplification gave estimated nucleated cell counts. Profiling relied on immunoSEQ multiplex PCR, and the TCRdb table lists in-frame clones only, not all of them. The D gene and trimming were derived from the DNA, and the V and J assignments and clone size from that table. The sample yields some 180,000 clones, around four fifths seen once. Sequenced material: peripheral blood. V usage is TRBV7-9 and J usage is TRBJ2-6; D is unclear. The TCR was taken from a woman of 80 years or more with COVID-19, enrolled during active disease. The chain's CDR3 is CASSLGLRSTEANVLTF. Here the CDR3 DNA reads TGTGCCAGCAGCTTAGGGTTGAGGAGTACTGAGGCCAACGTCCTGACTTTC.